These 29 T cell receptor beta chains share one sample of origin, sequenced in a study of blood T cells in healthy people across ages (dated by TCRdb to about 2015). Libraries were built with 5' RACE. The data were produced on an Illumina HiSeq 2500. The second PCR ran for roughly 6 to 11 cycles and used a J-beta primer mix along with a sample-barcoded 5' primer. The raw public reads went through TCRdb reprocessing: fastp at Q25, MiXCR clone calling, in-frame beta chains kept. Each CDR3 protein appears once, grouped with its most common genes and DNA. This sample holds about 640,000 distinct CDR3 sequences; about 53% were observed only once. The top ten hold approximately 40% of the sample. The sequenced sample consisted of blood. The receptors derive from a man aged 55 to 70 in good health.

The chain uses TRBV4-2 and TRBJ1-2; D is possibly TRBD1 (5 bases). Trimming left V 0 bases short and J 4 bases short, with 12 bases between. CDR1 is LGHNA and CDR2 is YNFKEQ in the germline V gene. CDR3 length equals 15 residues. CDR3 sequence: CASSQDLTGSYGYTF. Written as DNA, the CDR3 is TGTGCCAGCAGCCAAGATCTAACAGGCAGCTATGGCTACACCTTC.

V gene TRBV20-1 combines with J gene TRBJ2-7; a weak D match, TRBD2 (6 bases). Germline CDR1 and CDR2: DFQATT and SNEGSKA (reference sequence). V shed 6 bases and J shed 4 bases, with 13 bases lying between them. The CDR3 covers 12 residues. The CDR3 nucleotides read TGCAGTGCCTTGACTAGAAGTTACGAGCAGTACTTC. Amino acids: CSALTRSYEQYF.

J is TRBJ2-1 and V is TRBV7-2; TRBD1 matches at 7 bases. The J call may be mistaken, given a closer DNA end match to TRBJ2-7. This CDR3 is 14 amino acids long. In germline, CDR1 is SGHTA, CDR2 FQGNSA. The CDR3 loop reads CASTPETGPYEQYF. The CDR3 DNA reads TGTGCCAGCACCCCTGAGACAGGGCCCTACGAGCAGTACTTC.

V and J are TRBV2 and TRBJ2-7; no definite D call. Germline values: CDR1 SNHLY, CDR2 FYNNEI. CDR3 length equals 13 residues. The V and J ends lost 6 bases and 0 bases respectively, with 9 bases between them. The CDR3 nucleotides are TGTGCCAGCAGGTCCAGGAGCTCCTACGAGCAGTACTTC. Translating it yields CASRSRSSYEQYF.

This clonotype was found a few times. The chain's CDR3 is CASRRDSNTEAFF. DNA for the CDR3: TGCGCCAGTCGCCGGGACAGTAACACTGAAGCTTTCTTT. The chain employs TRBV5-1 and TRBJ1-1; 7 bases map to TRBD1. Unmatched junction bases numbered 6, after V lost 8 bases and J lost 2 bases. The CDR3 totals 13 residues. Germline V CDR1 and CDR2: SGHRS, YFSETQ.

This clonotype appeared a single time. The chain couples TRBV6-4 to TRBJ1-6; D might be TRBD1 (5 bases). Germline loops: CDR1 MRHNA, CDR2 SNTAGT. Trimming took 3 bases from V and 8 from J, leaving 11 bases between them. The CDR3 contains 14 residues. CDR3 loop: CASSESGPYSPLHF. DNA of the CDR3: TGTGCCAGCAGTGAGTCAGGGCCGTATTCACCCCTCCACTTT.

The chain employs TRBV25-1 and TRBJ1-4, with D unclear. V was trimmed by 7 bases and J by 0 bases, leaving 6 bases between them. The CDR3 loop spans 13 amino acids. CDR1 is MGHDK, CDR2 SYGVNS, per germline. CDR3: CASTGATNEKLFF. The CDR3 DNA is TGTGCCAGCACTGGCGCAACTAATGAAAAACTGTTTTTT.

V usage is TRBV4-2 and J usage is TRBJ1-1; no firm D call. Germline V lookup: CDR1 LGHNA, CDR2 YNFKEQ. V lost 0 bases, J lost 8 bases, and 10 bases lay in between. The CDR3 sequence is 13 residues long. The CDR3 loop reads CASSQDEAAEAFF. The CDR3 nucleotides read TGTGCCAGCAGCCAAGATGAGGCAGCCGAAGCTTTCTTT.

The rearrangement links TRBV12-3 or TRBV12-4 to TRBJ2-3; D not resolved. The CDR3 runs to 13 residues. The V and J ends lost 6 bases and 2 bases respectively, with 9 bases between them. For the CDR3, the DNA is TGTGCCAGCAGCGACCCTCTCACAGATACGCAGTATTTT. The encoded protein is CASSDPLTDTQYF.

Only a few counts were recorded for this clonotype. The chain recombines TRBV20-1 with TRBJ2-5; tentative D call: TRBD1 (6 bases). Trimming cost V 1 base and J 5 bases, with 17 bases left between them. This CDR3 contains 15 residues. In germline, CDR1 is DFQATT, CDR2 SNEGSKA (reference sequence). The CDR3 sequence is CSARGPQQGWETQYF. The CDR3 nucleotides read TGCAGTGCTAGAGGCCCTCAACAGGGATGGGAGACCCAGTACTTC.

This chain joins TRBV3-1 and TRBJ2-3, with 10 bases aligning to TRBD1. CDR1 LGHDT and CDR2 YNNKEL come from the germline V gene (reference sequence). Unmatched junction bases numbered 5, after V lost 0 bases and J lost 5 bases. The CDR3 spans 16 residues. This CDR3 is CASSQDWDRGRDTQYF. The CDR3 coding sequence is TGTGCCAGCAGCCAAGATTGGGACAGGGGACGAGATACGCAGTATTTT.

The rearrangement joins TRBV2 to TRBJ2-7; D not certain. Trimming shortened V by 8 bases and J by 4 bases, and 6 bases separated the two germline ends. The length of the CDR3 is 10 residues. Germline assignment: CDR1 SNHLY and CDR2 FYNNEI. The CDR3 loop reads CASGQYEQYF. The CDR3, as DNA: TGTGCCAGCGGCCAGTACGAGCAGTACTTC.

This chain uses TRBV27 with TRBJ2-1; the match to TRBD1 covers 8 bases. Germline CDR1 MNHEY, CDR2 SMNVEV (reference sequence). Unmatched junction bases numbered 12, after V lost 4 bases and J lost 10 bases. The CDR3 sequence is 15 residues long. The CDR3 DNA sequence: TGTGCCAGCAGTTCAGTGGGACAGGCCTATCCCGAGCAGTTCTTC. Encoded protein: CASSSVGQAYPEQFF.

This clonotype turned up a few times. This chain's CDR3 is CAISESLIPGANVLTF. CDR3 DNA: TGTGCCATCAGTGAGTCACTGATACCTGGGGCCAACGTCCTGACTTTC. The chain links TRBV10-3 to TRBJ2-6; D is ambiguous. CDR1 ENHRY and CDR2 SYGVKD come from the germline V gene. The CDR3 is 16 residues long. The V and J ends lost 0 bases and 2 bases respectively, with 8 bases between them.

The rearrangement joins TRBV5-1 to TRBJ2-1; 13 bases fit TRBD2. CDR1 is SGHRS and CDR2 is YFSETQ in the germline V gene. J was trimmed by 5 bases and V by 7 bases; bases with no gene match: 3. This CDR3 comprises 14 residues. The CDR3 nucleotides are TGCGCCAGCCAACTAGCGGGGGGGCACAATGAGCAGTTCTTC. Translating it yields CASQLAGGHNEQFF.

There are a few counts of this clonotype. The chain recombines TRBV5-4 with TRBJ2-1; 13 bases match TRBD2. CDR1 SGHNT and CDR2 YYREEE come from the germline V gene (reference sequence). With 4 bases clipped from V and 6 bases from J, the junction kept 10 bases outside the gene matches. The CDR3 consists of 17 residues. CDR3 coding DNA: TGTGCCAGCAGCAGACCGGGACTAGCGGGGTCCATCAATGAGCAGTTCTTC. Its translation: CASSRPGLAGSINEQFF.

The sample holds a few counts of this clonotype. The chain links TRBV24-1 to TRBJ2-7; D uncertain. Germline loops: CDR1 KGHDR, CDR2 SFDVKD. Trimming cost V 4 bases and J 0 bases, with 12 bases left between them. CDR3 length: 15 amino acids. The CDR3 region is CATSDPDRFSYEQYF. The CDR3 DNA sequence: TGTGCCACCAGTGACCCCGACCGATTCTCCTACGAGCAGTACTTC.

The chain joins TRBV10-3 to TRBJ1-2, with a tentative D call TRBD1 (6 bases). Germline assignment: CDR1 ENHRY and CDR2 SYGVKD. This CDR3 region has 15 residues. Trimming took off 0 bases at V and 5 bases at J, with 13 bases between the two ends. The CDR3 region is CAISESTGQAYGYTF. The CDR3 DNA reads TGTGCCATCAGTGAGTCAACAGGGCAGGCTTATGGCTACACCTTC.

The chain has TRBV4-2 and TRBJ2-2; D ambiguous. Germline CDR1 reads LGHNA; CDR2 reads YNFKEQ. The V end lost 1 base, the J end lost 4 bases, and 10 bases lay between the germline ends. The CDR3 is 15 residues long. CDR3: CASSQASVGTGELFF. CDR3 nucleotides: TGTGCCAGCAGCCAAGCCAGCGTGGGCACCGGGGAGCTGTTTTTT.

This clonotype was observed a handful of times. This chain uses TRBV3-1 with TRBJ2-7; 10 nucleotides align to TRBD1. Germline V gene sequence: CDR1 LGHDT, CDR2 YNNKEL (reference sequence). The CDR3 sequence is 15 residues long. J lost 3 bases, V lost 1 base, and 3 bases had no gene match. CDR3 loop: CASSQVGTGVYEQYF. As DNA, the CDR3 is TGTGCCAGCAGCCAAGTCGGGACAGGGGTCTACGAGCAGTACTTC.

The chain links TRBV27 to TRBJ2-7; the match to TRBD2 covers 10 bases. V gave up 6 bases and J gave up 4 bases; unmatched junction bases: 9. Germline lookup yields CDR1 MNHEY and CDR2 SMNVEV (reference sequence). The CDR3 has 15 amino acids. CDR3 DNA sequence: TGTGCCAGCAGGATATCAGCGGGGGGGCTGTACGAGCAGTACTTC. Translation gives CASRISAGGLYEQYF.

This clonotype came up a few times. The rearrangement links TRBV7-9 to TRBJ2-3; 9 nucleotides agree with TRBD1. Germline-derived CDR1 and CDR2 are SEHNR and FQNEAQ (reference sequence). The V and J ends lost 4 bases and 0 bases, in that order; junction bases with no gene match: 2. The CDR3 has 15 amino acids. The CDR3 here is CASSSDRGSTDTQYF. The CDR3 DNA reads TGTGCCAGCAGCTCCGACAGGGGGAGCACAGATACGCAGTATTTT.

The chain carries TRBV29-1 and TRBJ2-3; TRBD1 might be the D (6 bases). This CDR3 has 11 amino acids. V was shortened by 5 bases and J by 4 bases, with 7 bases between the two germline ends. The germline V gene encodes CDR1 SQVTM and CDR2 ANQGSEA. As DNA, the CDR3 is TGCAGCGTTAAGGGGGCAGATACGCAGTATTTT. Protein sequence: CSVKGADTQYF.

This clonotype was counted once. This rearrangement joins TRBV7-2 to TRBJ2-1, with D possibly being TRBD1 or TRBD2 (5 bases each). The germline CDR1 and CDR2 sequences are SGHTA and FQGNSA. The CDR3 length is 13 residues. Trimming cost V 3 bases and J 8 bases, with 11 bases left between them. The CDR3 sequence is CASSFTRDDEQFF. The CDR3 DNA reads TGTGCCAGCAGCTTCACTAGGGACGATGAGCAGTTCTTC.

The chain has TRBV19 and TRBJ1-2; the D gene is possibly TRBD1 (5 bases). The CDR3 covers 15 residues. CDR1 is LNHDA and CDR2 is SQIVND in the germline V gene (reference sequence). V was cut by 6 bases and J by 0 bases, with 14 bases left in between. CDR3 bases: TGTGCCAGTAGCCCCACGGGGGGGACTAACTATGGCTACACCTTC. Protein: CASSPTGGTNYGYTF.

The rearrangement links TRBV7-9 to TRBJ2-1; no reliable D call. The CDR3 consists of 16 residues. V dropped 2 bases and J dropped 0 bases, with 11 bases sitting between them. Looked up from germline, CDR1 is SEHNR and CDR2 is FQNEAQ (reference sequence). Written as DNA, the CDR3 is TGTGCCAGCAGCTTATTAGGCAGGCGCTCCTACAATGAGCAGTTCTTC. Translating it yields CASSLLGRRSYNEQFF.

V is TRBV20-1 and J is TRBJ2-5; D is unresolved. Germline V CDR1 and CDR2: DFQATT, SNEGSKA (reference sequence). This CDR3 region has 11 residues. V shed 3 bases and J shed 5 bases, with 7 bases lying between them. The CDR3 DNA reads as TGCAGTGCTAGTATCATGGAGACCCAGTACTTC. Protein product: CSASIMETQYF.

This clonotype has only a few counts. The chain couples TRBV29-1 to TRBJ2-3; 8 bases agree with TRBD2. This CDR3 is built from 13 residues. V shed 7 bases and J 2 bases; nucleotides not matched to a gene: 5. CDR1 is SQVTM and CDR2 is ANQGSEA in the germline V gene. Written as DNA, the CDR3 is TGCAGCGACGGGGGGGCCGCCACAGATACGCAGTATTTT. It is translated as CSDGGAATDTQYF.

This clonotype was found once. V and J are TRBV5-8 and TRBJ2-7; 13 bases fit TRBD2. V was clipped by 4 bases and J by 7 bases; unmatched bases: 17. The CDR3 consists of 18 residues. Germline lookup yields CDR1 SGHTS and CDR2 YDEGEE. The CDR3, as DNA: TGTGCCAGCAGCCGGGCCTGGACTAGCGGGGGACTTTACGATGAGCAGTACTTC. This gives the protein CASSRAWTSGGLYDEQYF.